This T cell receptor beta chain was found in a study of T-cell memory formation after mild COVID-19. 5'RACE, which relied on constant-segment primers, yielded TCR alpha and TCR beta cDNA libraries carrying sample barcodes and UMIs. TCRdb reprocessed the 5' RACE reads with MiXCR, giving one entry per CDR3 protein. Of hundreds of thousands of distinct CDR3 sequences listed, roughly 15% are singletons. Study results and limitations: Pre-infection memory carried some responding clones, suggesting that cross-reactive memory joined. Contracting CD4+ clones sat mainly in CM and EM; CD8+ in EMRA. While clones contracting from day 15 to 85 were balanced between CD4 and CD8, later expanders leaned CD4+.

V lost 7 bases to trimming and J lost 0 bases, with 12 bases between them. The CDR3 contains 15 residues. From germline, CDR1 is SGHVS and CDR2 FQNEAQ. This clonotype showed up just once. The antigen remains undetermined. Sequencing was performed on PBMCs or a T cell subset sorted from them (not recorded which). The TCR comes from a man aged 18 to 29 who had mild COVID-19 (a few samples of this study predate the infection). Cell type and time point are not known. The chain joins TRBV7-8 to TRBJ2-2; D is uncertain. This chain's CDR3 is CASTLTDANTGELFF. The CDR3 nucleotides read TGTGCCAGCACCTTGACCGACGCGAACACCGGGGAGCTGTTTTTT.